This TCR beta chain came from a study of blood T cell repertoires in COVID-19. The V and J ends lost 0 bases and 5 bases respectively, with 7 bases between them. The CDR3 covers 13 residues. Per the germline V gene, CDR1 is MNHEY and CDR2 is SVGAGI. Notes on this clone: The same CDR3 can be traced to other DNA sequences in this sample.

The study recruited people aged roughly 18 to 95 years across approximately 23 US areas. TCRdb's table, derived via immunoSEQ multiplex PCR, lists solely in-frame clones and lacks some. This sample has about 400,000 clones, with 70% to 90% found just once. The TCR was taken from a man aged 35-49 years in a cohort exposed to, infected with or recovered from COVID-19 (not recorded which). The sequencing sample was made of PBMCs or T cells enriched from blood (not recorded which). This chain links TRBV6-5 with TRBJ1-1, with a possible D match to TRBD1 (5 bases). CDR3 in DNA: TGTGCCAGCAGTTACTCAAGGGGAACTGAAGCTTTCTTT. Residues: CASSYSRGTEAFF.